The T cell receptor (beta chain) under discussion was sequenced for a study of T cell repertoires in cytomegalovirus infection. For the study at large: Shared public TCR beta signatures pointed to both CMV infection and a matching HLA type. Overall study findings and caveats: Ex vivo, HLA-C-restricted CMV-specific TCR beta clonotypes prevailed over the rest of the response. Based on cumulative public TCR beta family frequency, carriers of CMV plus the relevant HLA were identified.

From the reads, TCRdb called clonotypes with MiXCR, one entry per CDR3 protein. Of 300,000 or so distinct CDR3 sequences listed, about 25% are singletons. This clonotype has a handful of counts. Antigen: not known. The V gene lost 0 bases and the J gene lost 0 bases, with 7 bases spanning the gap. This CDR3 is 15 amino acids long. Germline V gene data show CDR1 as MGHRA and CDR2 as YSYEKL. The receptor's source is a human donor in good health (CMV status not recorded). Some clones in this sample may be carry-over from other donors' samples. Source material: PBMCs. This chain connects TRBV4-1 to TRBJ2-3, with D uncertain. CDR3 region: CASSQDRLSTDTQYF. The CDR3 nucleotides are TGCGCCAGCAGCCAAGATAGGTTGAGCACAGATACGCAGTATTTT.